The 9 T cell receptor beta chains presented below share a single source sample, sequenced in a study of spatial heterogeneity in lung cancer. Sample time point: sample taken at primary tumor resection. Whole RNA came from tumor, nontumor lung or frozen PBMC and was sequenced without being sorted. TCRdb re-derived calls from the 5' RACE reads in MiXCR, one entry per CDR3 protein. Found here are 5,900 or so distinct CDR3 sequences, 30% to 35% of them singletons; the top ten hold roughly 4%. This sample comprised PBMCs, obtained at surgery. These receptors came from a female donor with early-stage non-small cell lung cancer.

A few counts support this clonotype. The library was built for alpha chains, so this beta chain is an off-target read and its size means little. This sequence joins TRBV20-1 and TRBJ2-1; the match to TRBD2 covers 9 bases. The CDR3 runs to 14 residues. Germline CDR1 is DFQATT and CDR2 is SNEGSKA (reference sequence). V lost 3 bases and J lost 4; bases outside the gene matches: 4. Here the CDR3 DNA reads TGCAGTGCTAGCGATAGCGGGGGATACAATGAGCAGTTCTTC. Amino acids: CSASDSGGYNEQFF.

Only one count was recorded for this clonotype. The size of this beta chain means little, since it is a stray read in a library made for alpha chains. The genes are TRBV7-9 and TRBJ2-5; no clear D. The CDR3 spans 12 residues. The V end lost 1 base, the J end lost 5 bases, and 5 bases lay between the germline ends. CDR1 SEHNR and CDR2 FQNEAQ come from the germline V gene (reference sequence). The CDR3 sequence: CASSLGVETQYF. CDR3 DNA: TGTGCCAGCAGCTTAGGAGTGGAGACCCAGTACTTC.

Points on this clonotype: This beta chain is a stray sequence in a library constructed for alpha chains; its clone size is not meaningful. V and J are TRBV4-2 and TRBJ2-3; tentative D call: TRBD1 (5 bases). Germline V lookup: CDR1 LGHNA, CDR2 YNFKEQ. Trimming left V 3 bases short and J 5 bases short, with 9 bases between. The CDR3 extends over 13 amino acids. CDR3 amino acids: CASSHPGQDTQYF. The DNA of the CDR3 is TGTGCCAGCAGCCACCCAGGGCAAGATACGCAGTATTTT.

About this clonotype itself: This beta chain slipped into a library made for alpha chains as a stray read, so its size is not meaningful. The chain is built from TRBV5-1 and TRBJ2-1; a weak D match, TRBD2 (7 bases). Trimming pared 4 bases from V and 9 bases from J, leaving 14 bases between. Germline V CDR1 and CDR2: SGHRS, YFSETQ. The CDR3 length is 13 residues. The CDR3 DNA reads TGCGCCAGCAGCCCCCGGGGGGCCATTGAGCAGTTCTTC. Its translation: CASSPRGAIEQFF.

As for this clonotype: Within a library made for alpha chains, this beta chain is off target, and its count is uninformative. This chain links TRBV5-1 with TRBJ2-7, with D perhaps given as TRBD1 or TRBD2 (5 bases each). CDR3 length: 13 residues. Germline assignment: CDR1 SGHRS and CDR2 YFSETQ. V shed 4 bases and J shed 7 bases, with 15 bases lying between them. CDR3 sequence reads: CASSTGTFQEQYF. The CDR3 coding sequence is TGCGCCAGCAGCACCGGGACCTTCCAGGAGCAGTACTTC.

Worth noting for this clonotype: For a library built for alpha chains, this beta chain is a stray read; little rests on its size. The chain combines TRBV7-2 with TRBJ2-1; D may be TRBD2 (6 bases). The CDR3 runs to 17 residues. Per germline, CDR1 SGHTA and CDR2 FQGNSA. The germline V and J ends were trimmed by 1 base and 2 bases, with 15 bases remaining between them. Here the CDR3 reads CASSLGPGLTTYNEQFF. In nucleotides, the CDR3 is TGTGCCAGCAGCTTAGGCCCGGGACTGACTACCTACAATGAGCAGTTCTTC.

In this sample, this clonotype turned up a few times. The library was built for alpha chains, so this beta chain is an off-target read and its size means little. CDR3 in amino acids: CASSLILAGELSKTQYF. CDR3 DNA sequence: TGTGCCAGCAGCTTGATTCTAGCGGGGGAACTTTCCAAGACCCAGTACTTC. V usage is TRBV5-6 and J usage is TRBJ2-5; 10 nucleotides align to TRBD2. Germline loops: CDR1 SGHDT, CDR2 YYEEEE. The CDR3 is 17 residues long. The V and J ends lost 1 base and 6 bases, in that order; junction bases with no gene match: 12.

With respect to this clonotype: The library was built for alpha chains, so this beta chain is an off-target read and its size means little. The V gene is TRBV28, the J gene TRBJ2-1; 9 nucleotides agree with TRBD1. V dropped 3 bases and J dropped 15; count of bases not matched to a gene: 6. The CDR3 contains 12 residues. Germline V CDR1 and CDR2: MDHEN, SYDVKM. The CDR3: CASSFLRDRAFF. CDR3 in DNA: TGTGCCAGCAGTTTTCTGAGGGACAGGGCGTTCTTC.

With respect to this clonotype: This beta chain slipped into a library made for alpha chains as a stray read, so its size is not meaningful. The genes are TRBV19 and TRBJ1-5, with D perhaps TRBD1 (6 bases). In germline, CDR1 is LNHDA, CDR2 SQIVND (reference sequence). This CDR3 comprises 14 residues. V gave up 6 bases and J gave up 2 bases, with 11 bases separating them. The CDR3 spells CASSPRQGNQPQHF. The CDR3 nucleotides read TGTGCCAGTAGCCCCAGACAGGGCAATCAGCCCCAGCATTTT.